This T cell receptor (beta chain) is drawn from a study of blood T cell repertoires in COVID-19. On the study more broadly: Acute and convalescent COVID-19 specimens originated in the United States, Italy and Spain. T cells, B-cell-depleted T cells, or PBMCs supplied cDNA or gDNA.

The repertoire was sequenced with immunoSEQ multiplex PCR; TCRdb's copy has only in-frame clones and lacks some. The table shows fewer than 300,000 clones, with around 90% occurring only once. This clone has more than one count but fewer than ten. Germline values: CDR1 MDHEN, CDR2 SYDVKM. The CDR3 extends over 14 amino acids. V dropped 3 bases and J dropped 9; count of bases not matched to a gene: 4. Participants came from about 23 US areas, aged about 18 to 89 years. This receptor was identified in a woman younger than 45 who had recovered from COVID-19. Specimen: PBMCs or T cells enriched from blood (not recorded which). The chain links TRBV28 to TRBJ1-6; 8 positions match TRBD1. The CDR3 region has the DNA TGTGCCAGCAGTTTGGACAGGGACATTTCACCCCTCCACTTT. This gives the protein CASSLDRDISPLHF.